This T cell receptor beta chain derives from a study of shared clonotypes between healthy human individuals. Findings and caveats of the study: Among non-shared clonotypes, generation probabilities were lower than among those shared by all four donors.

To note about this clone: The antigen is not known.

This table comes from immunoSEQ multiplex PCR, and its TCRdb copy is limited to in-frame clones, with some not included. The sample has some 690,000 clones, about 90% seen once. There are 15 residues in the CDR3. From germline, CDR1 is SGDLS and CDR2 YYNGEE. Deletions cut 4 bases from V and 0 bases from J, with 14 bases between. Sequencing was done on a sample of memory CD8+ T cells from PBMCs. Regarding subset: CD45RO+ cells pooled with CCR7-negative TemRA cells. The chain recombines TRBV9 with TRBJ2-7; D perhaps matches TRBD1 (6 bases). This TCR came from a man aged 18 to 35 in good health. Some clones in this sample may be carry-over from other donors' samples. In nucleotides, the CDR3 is TGTGCCAGCAGCCCCGGGCCAGGGGTCTCCTACGAGCAGTACTTC. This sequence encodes CASSPGPGVSYEQYF.